This TCR beta chain was found in a study of T-cell memory formation after mild COVID-19. On this clonotype: Its antigen is currently unknown.

General observations from the study: For second-wave clones that peaked at day 37, SARS-CoV-2 specificity went unverified. Of the contracting clones, CD4+ ones lay mainly in CM and EM, and CD8+ ones in EMRA.

Constant-segment primers served in 5'RACE that generated TCR alpha and TCR beta cDNA libraries bearing sample barcodes and UMIs. TCRdb reprocessed the 5' RACE reads via MiXCR and lists one record per CDR3 protein. The repertoire holds roughly 480,000 distinct CDR3 sequences, roughly 23% seen once, with about an eighth in the top ten. Germline CDR1 and CDR2: LNHDA and SQIVND (reference sequence). V shed 6 bases and J shed 5 bases, with 16 bases lying between them. The CDR3 spans 14 residues. This chain connects TRBV19 to TRBJ1-1, with D possibly matching TRBD1 (5 bases). This TCR derives from an adult woman who had mild COVID-19 (a few samples of this study predate the infection). Cell type and time point are not known. The sample consisted of PBMCs or a T cell subset sorted from them (not recorded which). The CDR3 bases are TGTGCCAGTAGGAACCAAGGGGCTTGGACTGAAGCTTTCTTT. Translation: CASRNQGAWTEAFF.